This T cell receptor (beta chain) was identified in a study of cytomegalovirus exposure and HLA in healthy donors. General study points: The study put some 150 TCR beta chains on its list as cytomegalovirus-associated.

These donors, healthy bone marrow donors, were studied. Despite likely unrecorded immune exposures, the donors were nominally healthy at the time of sampling. In the case of this clone: Its cognate antigen is unknown.

Primers: 60 Vbeta forward and 13 Jbeta reverse. The data were produced by immunoSEQ multiplex PCR, yet TCRdb's version contains in-frame clones alone and is incomplete. The repertoire shows 60,000 to 85,000 clones; the top ten hold roughly an eighth. The germline V gene encodes CDR1 SGHVS and CDR2 FQNEAQ. With 1 base clipped from V and 3 bases from J, the junction kept 4 bases outside the gene matches. This CDR3 comprises 16 residues. The clonotype originates from a man in his fifties in good health and CMV-seropositive. The sample consisted of PBMCs. The rearrangement uses TRBV7-8 and TRBJ2-2; TRBD1 aligns across 8 bases. The CDR3 nucleotides are TGTGCCAGCAGCTTAGGGACAGGGACTTACACCGGGGAGCTGTTTTTT. Translating gives CASSLGTGTYTGELFF.